This paragraph covers one T cell receptor beta chain sequence. This sample is part of a study of identical twins. TCRdb re-analysed the 5' RACE reads in MiXCR, keeping a single row per CDR3 protein. The sample consists of some 1,600,000 distinct CDR3 sequences, less than 35% of them appearing once. Sequencing was carried out using cord blood. The receptor was isolated from a newborn girl in good health.

The CDR3 is CASSLVQRGGDTQYF. CDR3 coding DNA: TGTGCCAGCAGCTTGGTGCAGCGGGGTGGGGATACGCAGTATTTT. The chain is built from TRBV5-6 and TRBJ2-3; the match to TRBD2 covers 7 bases. The CDR3 totals 15 residues. Trimming at V came to 0 bases and at J to 6 bases, leaving 7 bases not matched to a gene. Germline V gene data show CDR1 as SGHDT and CDR2 as YYEEEE.